This T cell receptor beta chain came from a study of shared clonotypes between healthy human individuals (dated by TCRdb to about 2020). Regarding the research as a whole: Three men and a couple of women, aged 18 to 49 years, made up the cohort. Libraries were prepared and TCR repertoires were sequenced by different laboratories using diverse techniques, in order to increase sequencing depth and limit assay-specific biases. To estimate repertoire size and how much clonotypes are shared between individuals, the study performed deep sequencing of blood TCR repertoires from roughly five healthy adults. For each donor, CD4 naive and CD4 memory were each run on three plates, CD8 naive on two plates, and CD8 memory on one plate. Per donor, leukapheresis produced somewhere between about 0.94 and 9.5 billion PBMCs. Points the paper makes about the study in general: Across several donors, roughly 5.1% of naive CD4, roughly 3.3% of naive CD8, about 2.3% of memory CD4, and approximately 0.4% of memory CD8 clonotypes were shared. Sampling was restricted to blood, and TCR repertoires in tissues likely differ from the TCR repertoires found in blood. The genetic and exposure-history diversity represented was limited by the small number of donors. Higher generation probabilities were observed for clonotypes shared by all four sorted-subset donors than for non-shared clonotypes. Based on pairwise subsampling, the degree of clonotype sharing among donors was expected to be affected by sequencing depth. Naive subsets generally had larger estimated clonotype richness than memory subsets did. Even with the large sequencing depth, rarefaction of the sorted-subset datasets indicated that sequencing was incomplete.

As to this clone: Its antigen has not been determined. Nothing much larger sits one base from this clone, and base qualities are not available.

Using the deep immunoSEQ assay, multiplex PCR amplified TCR CDR3 regions from genomic DNA. Extracted genomic DNA from each cell subset was distributed evenly across all wells of several immunoSEQ 96-well plates, and each plate was treated as a replicate. For sorted subsets, each replicate PCR was loaded with approximately 200 ng genomic DNA, equivalent to approximately 33,000 T cell genomes. The purified libraries were quantified using a Qubit 3.0 fluorometer, sized with a Bioanalyzer 2100, and then quantified again using the KAPA Library Quantification kit. A separate single-read 150-cycle Illumina NextSeq 550 flow cell was used to sequence each immunoSEQ 96-well plate. As for how the authors treated the data: Because only junctional sequences without quality scores were contained in the immunoSEQ output, filtering matching that applied to full-length reads could not be performed. Sequences were annotated with PyIR, a Python wrapper for IgBLAST v1.9, using IMGT germline references to assign V/J genes and CDR3. Reads were removed for weak V/J assignments (E-value above 1e-6), missing CDR3, stop codons, out-of-frame junctions, or ambiguous translated residues. V3J clonotypes were defined as sequences sharing the same inferred V gene, J gene, and CDR3 amino acid sequence. Percentage overlap between repertoires was computed as shared unique clonotypes divided by the size of the smaller repertoire. RTK rarefaction, the Chao1 estimator, and Recon v2.1 estimates of unobserved clonotypes were used to assess repertoire richness. For all TCRbeta clonotypes obtained by the gDNA method from several donors, generation probabilities were computed with OLGA. The source is immuneACCESS, and TCRdb retained only in-frame sequences with V and J called. Part of the clones is not carried over; for the studies checked, unresolved V genes explain less than half of this, and the remainder is unexplained. That table gives V, J and clone size, and the DNA gave D and trimming. The sample records over a million clones, about 98.5% of which are singletons. The top ten clonotypes cover approximately 0.4% of the sample.

The donors were healthy, HIV-negative adults with no recently reported acute infections or vaccinations. Every donor was a Caucasian adult living in Nashville, Tennessee, USA. CD4+ T cells were enriched through magnetic negative selection, after which naive cells were positively selected on CD45RA and the remaining negative fraction served as the memory subset. Blood was collected by leukapheresis, and PBMCs were isolated by Ficoll-Histopaque density gradient centrifugation and then cryopreserved in liquid nitrogen vapor phase. Analytical flow cytometry was used to check the purity and quantity of every magnetically sorted T cell population. From each sorted fraction, genomic DNA was isolated and quantified by UV absorbance on a Nanodrop 2000c. The CDR3 holds 14 amino acids from the cysteine to the phenylalanine. The sequence is cut down to CDR3 DNA, 42 bases in frame from base 1. Sequences SGHTA (CDR1) and FQGNSA (CDR2) are obtained from the germline V gene. Unmatched junction bases come to 4, with V trimmed by 4 bases and J by 2 bases.

Recombination connected TRBV7-2 to TRBJ2-5; TRBD1 matches 7 bases in the middle. The sequence derives from a man aged 30 to 39 in good health. Material for sequencing was naive CD4+ T cells sorted from blood. The sample's cell subset or site label is to be understood as: CD45RA+ positively selected. The encoded CDR3 is CASSSRDSQETQYF. The DNA reads as follows: TGTGCCAGCAGCTCCCGGGACAGTCAAGAGACCCAGTACTTC.